The 31 T cell receptor beta chains below were found in one sample sequenced in a study of blood T cell repertoires in COVID-19. Some clones are missing from TCRdb's copy, which holds only in-frame ones; the method was immunoSEQ multiplex PCR. Of approximately 50,000 clones detected, roughly 90% appear once; the ten largest clones hold under 4.5%. Sequenced sample: peripheral blood. The receptors come from a human donor in a cohort sampled during active COVID-19.

The gene calls are TRBV9 and TRBJ1-2, with TRBD1 identical over 8 bases. The CDR3 extends over 13 amino acids. Trimming removed 3 bases from V and 4 bases from J; junction bases left unmatched: 2. CDR1 is SGDLS, CDR2 YYNGEE, per germline. CDR3 nucleotide sequence: TGTGCCAGCAGCGCAGGGGGCGGCTATGGCTACACCTTC. Residues: CASSAGGGYGYTF.

This clone has only one observation. The J gene is TRBJ1-5, the V gene TRBV6-5, with D uncertain. Trimming cost V 6 bases and J 0 bases, with 6 bases left between them. CDR1 is MNHEY, CDR2 SVGAGI, per germline. The CDR3 is 13 amino acids. The chain's CDR3 is CASRRNSNQPQHF. DNA for the CDR3: TGTGCCAGCAGGAGAAATAGCAATCAGCCCCAGCATTTT.

The J gene is TRBJ1-3, the V gene TRBV5-1; D is unresolved. Trimming took off 4 bases at V and 1 base at J, with 15 bases between the two ends. Germline CDR1 and CDR2: SGHRS and YFSETQ. This CDR3 is 16 amino acids long. The CDR3 sequence is CASSTDMVDSGNTIYF. The CDR3 DNA reads TGCGCCAGCAGCACCGACATGGTGGATTCTGGAAACACCATATATTTT.

The chain has TRBV10-2 and TRBJ2-7; 10 bases map to TRBD1. CDR1 and CDR2 from the germline V gene are WSHSY and SAAADI. The CDR3 is made up of 15 amino acids. V was clipped by 2 bases and J by 2 bases; unmatched bases: 3. As DNA, the CDR3 is TGCGCCAGCAGTGAGCCGGGACAGGGGACCTACGAGCAGTACTTC. This gives the protein CASSEPGQGTYEQYF.

The rearrangement joins TRBV20-1 to TRBJ2-3; TRBD2 matches 7 bases. J lost 1 base, V lost 3 bases, and 10 bases had no gene match. The CDR3 is made up of 16 amino acids. Germline assignment: CDR1 DFQATT and CDR2 SNEGSKA (reference sequence). This CDR3 is CSASELAGVRTDTQYF. In DNA, the CDR3 is TGCAGTGCTAGTGAGCTCGCGGGAGTCCGCACAGATACGCAGTATTTT.

The genes are TRBV28 and TRBJ2-1; the D is unclear. Between the trimmed V and J ends, which lost 4 bases and 8 bases, there was a span of 9 bases. This CDR3 contains 12 residues. The germline V gene has CDR1 MDHEN and CDR2 SYDVKM. CDR3 in amino acids: CASSSSLDEQFF. The CDR3, as DNA: TGTGCCAGCAGTTCGTCCCTCGATGAGCAGTTCTTC.

The V call is TRBV24-1, the J call TRBJ2-7; TRBD1 matches at 8 bases. V gave up 4 bases and J gave up 1 base; unmatched junction bases: 11. The CDR3 totals 17 residues. The germline CDR1 and CDR2 sequences are KGHDR and SFDVKD. The DNA of the CDR3 is TGTGCCACCAGTGAGCCAAGAAGGACAGGGAGGTCCTACGAGCAGTACGTC. Protein sequence: CATSEPRRTGRSYEQYV.

The chain carries TRBV10-1 and TRBJ2-3; the match to TRBD1 covers 12 bases. The V segment lost 6 bases and the J segment 0 bases; nucleotides outside the gene matches: 7. The CDR3 sequence is 17 residues long. CDR1 is WNHNN, CDR2 SYGVQD, per germline (reference sequence). The CDR3 coding sequence is TGCGCCAGCAGGGGGACAGGGGGCCCCTCTAGCACAGATACGCAGTATTTT. Residues: CASRGTGGPSSTDTQYF.

This chain joins TRBV28 and TRBJ2-7, with D uncertain. The CDR3 consists of 11 residues. Trimming pared 10 bases from V and 4 bases from J, leaving 11 bases between. From germline, CDR1 is MDHEN and CDR2 SYDVKM. CDR3 sequence reads: CATVSDYEQYV. DNA of the CDR3: TGTGCCACAGTCTCCGATTACGAGCAGTACGTC.

The J gene is TRBJ2-6, the V gene TRBV19, with unresolved D. The germline CDR1 and CDR2 sequences are LNHDA and SQIVND (reference sequence). V lost 1 base and J 0 bases, leaving 7 bases between the germline ends. This CDR3 has 16 residues. CDR3 sequence (DNA): TGTGCCAGTAGTATAGGTCGGTACTCTGGGGCCAACGTCCTGACTTTC. Translation: CASSIGRYSGANVLTF. The variable domain in full, completed from reference TRBV19 and TRBJ2-6, reads DGGITQSPKYLFRKEGQNVTLSCEQNLNHDAMYWYRQDPGQGLRLIYYSQIVNDFQKGDIAEGYSVSREKKESFPLTVTSAQKNPTAFYLCASSIGRYSGANVLTFGAGSRLTVL.

The chain couples TRBV19 to TRBJ1-1; 11 bases align to TRBD1. From germline, CDR1 is LNHDA and CDR2 SQIVND (reference sequence). V lost 11 bases and J lost 5; bases outside the gene matches: 16. CDR3 size: 16 residues. CDR3 coding DNA: TGTGCCTCCAAAACTCCGATTGGACAGGGGGCAACTGAAGCTTTCTTT. This sequence encodes CASKTPIGQGATEAFF.

This clone was found once. V gene TRBV6-5 combines with J gene TRBJ1-2, with D tentatively TRBD1 (6 bases). CDR3 size: 14 residues. Germline lookup yields CDR1 MNHEY and CDR2 SVGAGI. V lost 6 bases and J 4 bases, leaving 15 bases between the germline ends. This CDR3 is CASSSGGARYGYTF. DNA for the CDR3: TGTGCCAGCAGCTCTGGGGGGGCACGCTATGGCTACACCTTC.

The genes are TRBV11-2 and TRBJ2-1; weak D call: TRBD1 (6 bases). Trimming removed 6 bases at V and 4 bases at J, with 19 bases between. The CDR3 has 16 amino acids. The V gene's germline CDR1 is SGHAT and CDR2 FQNNGV. The CDR3 is CASRIWGKTGYNEQFF. The CDR3 DNA sequence: TGTGCCAGCAGAATATGGGGGAAAACAGGGTACAATGAGCAGTTCTTC.

This rearrangement joins TRBV21-1 to TRBJ1-4; the D segment call TRBD1 is taken from the table without a DNA check. TRBV21-1 is a recognized pseudogene. The CDR3 is made up of 15 amino acids. The DNA for the CDR3 is TGTGCCAGCAGCAAAGGGCGACAGGGAAGGGAAAAACTGTTTTTT. This sequence encodes CASSKGRQGREKLFF.

The chain has TRBV27 and TRBJ1-5; TRBD1 agrees at 11 bases. V lost 4 bases and J lost 5; bases outside the gene matches: 7. Germline CDR1 MNHEY, CDR2 SMNVEV (reference sequence). CDR3 size: 16 residues. CDR3 in amino acids: CASSSPGTGGYQPQHF. CDR3 bases: TGTGCCAGCAGTTCCCCCGGGACAGGGGGGTATCAGCCCCAGCATTTT.

The rearrangement links TRBV14 to TRBJ2-2, with 8 positions matching TRBD2. V lost 2 bases, J lost 0 bases, and 8 bases stayed unmatched. The CDR3 totals 18 residues. Per germline, CDR1 SGHDN and CDR2 FVKESK. In DNA, the CDR3 is TGTGCCAGCAGCCAACTCGATCTAGCGGGCCCGAACACCGGGGAGCTGTTTTTT. This translates into CASSQLDLAGPNTGELFF. Using reference TRBV14 and TRBJ2-2 for the parts outside the CDR3, the full variable domain is EAGVTQFPSHSVIEKGQTVTLRCDPISGHDNLYWYRRVMGKEIKFLLHFVKESKQDESGMPNNRFLAERTGGTYSTLKVQPAELEDSGVYFCASSQLDLAGPNTGELFFGEGSRLTVL.

This chain connects TRBV18 to TRBJ2-1; 7 bases are a match to TRBD2. Germline CDR1 KGHSH, CDR2 LQKENI. The CDR3 has 16 residues. With V trimmed by 7 bases and J by 0 bases, 9 bases remained unmatched. CDR3 sequence (DNA): TGTGCCAGCTGGGAGGGGAGCGGAAGCTCCTACAATGAGCAGTTCTTC. It yields the protein CASWEGSGSSYNEQFF.

The chain carries TRBV30 and TRBJ1-1; TRBD1 is a possible D gene (5 bases). V dropped 1 base and J dropped 2 bases, with 11 bases sitting between them. The CDR3 is 14 amino acids. CDR1 is GTSNPN, CDR2 SVGIG, per germline (reference sequence). As DNA, the CDR3 is TGTGCCTGGAGTGCGGGACTGCTAAACACTGAAGCTTTCTTT. Translated, it gives CAWSAGLLNTEAFF.

The gene calls are TRBV7-8 and TRBJ1-2; D remains unclear. This CDR3 region has 13 residues. Germline-derived CDR1 and CDR2 are SGHVS and FQNEAQ. The V end lost 0 bases, the J end lost 4 bases, and 6 bases lay between the germline ends. CDR3 DNA: TGTGCCAGCAGCTTAGCCCCGGGCTATGGCTACACCTTC. Translated: CASSLAPGYGYTF. The variable domain in full, completed from reference TRBV7-8 and TRBJ1-2, reads GAGVSQSPRYKVAKRGQDVALRCDPISGHVSLFWYQQALGQGPEFLTYFQNEAQLDKSGLPSDRFFAERPEGSVSTLKIQRTQQEDSAVYLCASSLAPGYGYTFGSGTRLTVV.

About this clone: The same CDR3 can be traced to other DNA sequences in this sample. V and J are TRBV18 and TRBJ1-2, with 11 bases that match TRBD1. Trimming took 3 bases from V and 7 from J; bases not matched to a gene: 4. The CDR3 sequence is 14 residues long. Germline V gene lookup returns CDR1 KGHSH and CDR2 LQKENI. In DNA form, the CDR3 reads TGTGCCAGCTCACCCGGACAGGGGGCGGGTGGCTACACCTTC. Translation: CASSPGQGAGGYTF.

This clone was seen only a few times. The chain is built from TRBV24-1 and TRBJ2-7; D gene unclear. V was trimmed by 3 bases and J by 0 bases, leaving 5 bases between them. CDR3 length: 13 amino acids. Germline V lookup: CDR1 KGHDR, CDR2 SFDVKD. CDR3 sequence reads: CATSDMASYEQYF. In DNA, the CDR3 is TGTGCCACCAGTGATATGGCCTCCTACGAGCAGTACTTC.

This chain connects TRBV21-1 to TRBJ2-7; the table assigns TRBD1, which was not confirmed against the DNA. TRBV21-1 is a listed pseudogene. CDR3 length: 18 amino acids. The CDR3 region has the DNA TGTGCCAGCAGCAAAACCCAGGGGATCTGTTTTATTCCCTACGAGCAGTACTTC. This gives the protein CASSKTQGICFIPYEQYF.

This clone was picked up a small number of times. This chain connects TRBV19 to TRBJ1-3; 8 bases agree with TRBD1. V lost 6 bases and J lost 0; bases outside the gene matches: 7. The germline V gene encodes CDR1 LNHDA and CDR2 SQIVND (reference sequence). The CDR3 loop spans 16 amino acids. CDR3 protein: CASSLRQGISGNTIYF. DNA of the CDR3: TGTGCCAGTAGCCTCAGACAGGGGATCTCTGGAAACACCATATATTTT.

CDR3 DNA sequence: TGTGCCAGCAGGAATACACAGGGATCCACCGGGGAGCTGTTTTTT. The encoded protein is CASRNTQGSTGELFF. V is TRBV13 and J is TRBJ2-2; D is possibly TRBD1 (6 bases). The CDR3 is 15 amino acids. V lost 6 bases and J 4 bases, leaving 15 bases between the germline ends. Germline CDR1 is PRHDT and CDR2 is FYEKMQ (reference sequence).

This chain connects TRBV24-1 to TRBJ2-1, with 7 bases that match TRBD2. V lost 2 bases and J lost 4; bases outside the gene matches: 7. This CDR3 is 16 amino acids long. From germline, CDR1 is KGHDR and CDR2 SFDVKD. Written as DNA, the CDR3 is TGTGCCACCAGTGATTACGGGAGGCGAAATTACAATGAGCAGTTCTTC. Protein sequence: CATSDYGRRNYNEQFF.

This CDR3 is CASSSLANDEQFF. CDR3 nucleotides: TGCGCCAGCAGCTCACTAGCGAACGATGAGCAGTTCTTC. The rearrangement uses TRBV5-1 and TRBJ2-1; 7 bases align to TRBD2. This CDR3 has 13 residues. Trimming at V came to 3 bases and at J to 8 bases, leaving 5 bases not matched to a gene. Germline CDR1 SGHRS, CDR2 YFSETQ.

The V and J genes are TRBV7-4 and TRBJ1-5; 9 bases fit TRBD1. Germline V gene sequence: CDR1 SGHVT, CDR2 SQSDAQ. Trimming cost V 5 bases and J 4 bases; bases outside gene matches: 9. This CDR3 has 16 residues. CDR3 in amino acids: CASSPGQGASNQPQHF. The CDR3 nucleotides are TGTGCCAGCAGCCCGGGACAGGGAGCTTCAAATCAGCCCCAGCATTTT.

The gene calls are TRBV20-1 and TRBJ1-2, with D maybe TRBD1 (5 bases). Germline V CDR1 and CDR2: DFQATT, SNEGSKA (reference sequence). V was pared by 3 bases and J by 6 bases, with 11 bases between. This CDR3 has 12 residues. The CDR3 nucleotides are TGCAGTGCTAGTGGGGGTAGCGATGGCTACACCTTC. Its translation: CSASGGSDGYTF.

The gene calls are TRBV28 and TRBJ1-5; TRBD1 aligns across 10 bases. The J segment lost 3 bases and the V segment lost 8 bases, leaving 4 bases of the junction unmatched. The CDR3 covers 14 residues. Germline loops: CDR1 MDHEN, CDR2 SYDVKM. The CDR3 bases are TGTGCCAGCCAGGACAGGGGGGACAATCAGCCCCAGCATTTT. Its protein product is CASQDRGDNQPQHF.

This clone appeared once. For the CDR3, the DNA is TGTGCCAGCAGCGCCCGACAGGGGAACACTGAAGCTTTCTTT. Translating gives CASSARQGNTEAFF. This chain links TRBV7-2 with TRBJ1-1; TRBD1 agrees at 7 bases. V lost 5 bases, J lost 1 base, and 4 bases stayed unmatched. The CDR3 consists of 14 residues. Germline V gene lookup returns CDR1 SGHTA and CDR2 FQGNSA.

J is TRBJ1-2 and V is TRBV19, with 9 bases identical to TRBD1. CDR3 length: 14 amino acids. After removal of 6 bases from V and 5 bases from J, the junction contained 7 bases not matched to a gene. Germline CDR1 reads LNHDA; CDR2 reads SQIVND (reference sequence). This chain's CDR3 is CASSVGGQGYGYTF. In DNA form, the CDR3 reads TGTGCCAGTAGCGTAGGGGGACAGGGTTATGGCTACACCTTC.